This T cell receptor (beta chain) appears in the sequencing data of a study of T cell changes during pregnancy in multiple sclerosis. The assay was immunoSEQ multiplex PCR, and TCRdb's table has in-frame clones only and misses some. This table has 85,000 to 100,000 clones, 85% to 95% appearing once. This clone has a single count. Germline V gives CDR1 ENHRY, CDR2 SYGVKD. The CDR3 is 19 residues long. The trim removed 7 bases at V and 1 base at J, leaving 13 bases unmatched. This chain uses TRBV10-3 with TRBJ2-3; 14 bases line up with TRBD2. The material was peripheral blood, obtained in the first trimester of pregnancy. The origin of this receptor is a female donor with multiple sclerosis, enrolled in a pregnancy study. CDR3 residues: CAINGLAGGSGHRTDTQYF. The CDR3 DNA sequence: TGTGCCATCAACGGACTAGCGGGAGGCTCAGGGCACCGCACAGATACGCAGTATTTT.